These 28 T cell receptor beta chains came from one sample sequenced in a study of OX40 agonist ivuxolimab in advanced cancers. Libraries came from the immunoSEQ multiplex PCR assay. TCRdb provides this immuneACCESS table in a form limited to in-frame rearrangements. Some clones are lacking; in checked studies, under half of them reflect an unresolved V gene, and why the rest are absent is not known. The sample profile shows around 35,000 clones; approximately 82% of them were found once. The top ten hold approximately 22% of the sample. Here the sequenced sample was CD4+ or CD8+ T cells sorted from blood, taken in a trial of the OX40 agonist ivuxolimab. These receptor sequences come from an adult with an advanced solid tumor such as melanoma, head and neck, liver or kidney cancer.

The chain is built from TRBV30 and TRBJ1-4, with D possibly being TRBD1 (6 bases). The CDR3 loop spans 15 amino acids. Germline V lookup: CDR1 GTSNPN, CDR2 SVGIG (reference sequence). Trimming stripped 0 bases from V and 3 bases from J, with 11 bases between. The CDR3 DNA sequence: TGTGCCTGGAGTGTACCAGGGGCCGCTAATGAAAAACTGTTTTTT. Its protein is CAWSVPGAANEKLFF.

This clone was detected only a few times. The V and J genes are TRBV7-3 and TRBJ2-3; D is perhaps TRBD1 or TRBD2 (5 bases each). V dropped 3 bases and J dropped 1 base, with 8 bases sitting between them. Germline assignment: CDR1 SGHTA and CDR2 FQGTGA. The length of the CDR3 is 14 residues. The CDR3 DNA sequence: TGTGCCAGCAGCTTTCTGGGGGGCACAGATACGCAGTATTTT. The encoded protein is CASSFLGGTDTQYF. The full variable domain, its missing parts supplied by reference TRBV7-3 and TRBJ2-3, is GAGVSQTPSNKVTEKGKYVELRCDPISGHTALYWYRQSLGQGPEFLIYFQGTGAADDSGLPNDRFFAVRPEGSVSTLKIQRTERGDSAVYLCASSFLGGTDTQYFGPGTRLTVL.

The chain recombines TRBV19 with TRBJ1-2; D remains ambiguous. CDR1 is LNHDA and CDR2 is SQIVND in the germline V gene (reference sequence). V was trimmed by 7 bases and J by 2 bases, leaving 5 bases between them. The CDR3 has 11 amino acids. The CDR3 DNA follows: TGTGCCAGTAACAGAAACTATGGCTACACCTTC. Encoded protein: CASNRNYGYTF.

The chain combines TRBV18 with TRBJ2-3; D is possibly TRBD1 (6 bases). Germline V CDR1 and CDR2: KGHSH, LQKENI. This CDR3 comprises 14 residues. The germline V and J ends were trimmed by 3 bases and 3 bases, with 10 bases remaining between them. This CDR3 reads CASSPRQETDTQYF. As DNA, the CDR3 is TGTGCCAGCTCACCCCGACAGGAGACAGATACGCAGTATTTT.

V is TRBV6-1 and J is TRBJ2-7, with 7 bases matching TRBD2. The CDR3 totals 15 residues. In germline, CDR1 is MNHNS, CDR2 SASEGT. Unmatched junction bases numbered 8, after V lost 6 bases and J lost 0 bases. CDR3 region: CASRRDYPSSYEQYF. The CDR3 bases are TGTGCCAGCAGGAGGGACTACCCATCCTCCTACGAGCAGTACTTC.

The V call is TRBV5-4, the J call TRBJ1-6, with 7 bases lining up with TRBD1. V was pared by 7 bases and J by 6 bases, with 10 bases of the junction left unmatched. Germline V lookup: CDR1 SGHNT, CDR2 YYREEE (reference sequence). This CDR3 contains 15 residues. The chain's CDR3 is CASGAPGQTNSPLHF. The CDR3 coding sequence is TGTGCCAGCGGCGCGCCGGGACAGACTAATTCACCCCTCCACTTT.

This clone showed up just once. CDR3 sequence (DNA): TGTGCCAGCAGCAAAGTTCTAGCGGGGAGTCGATACGAGCAGTACTTC. This codes for CASSKVLAGSRYEQYF. The gene calls are TRBV21-1 and TRBJ2-5; the D call of TRBD2 is as the table states it, not checked on the DNA. Gene TRBJ2-7 matches the end of the DNA better, so the J call may be wrong. TRBV21-1 is a listed pseudogene. The CDR3 is 16 amino acids.

The chain combines TRBV11-1 with TRBJ1-1, with D possibly being TRBD1 (5 bases). V was trimmed by 0 bases and J by 5 bases, leaving 13 bases between them. Germline CDR1 SGHAT, CDR2 FQDESV (reference sequence). There are 15 residues in the CDR3. CDR3 protein: CASSLAFVGGTEAFF. CDR3 DNA sequence: TGTGCCAGCAGCTTAGCGTTTGTGGGGGGGACTGAAGCTTTCTTT.

The V call is TRBV10-3, the J call TRBJ1-5; D is unresolved. CDR1 is ENHRY, CDR2 SYGVKD, per germline. The ends were cut back, 4 bases at V and 4 bases at J, with 5 bases in the middle. CDR3 length: 12 amino acids. CDR3 bases: TGTGCCATCAGTGCGGAGAATCAGCCCCAGCATTTT. As protein: CAISAENQPQHF.

The V gene is TRBV14, the J gene TRBJ2-3, with 8 bases that match TRBD2. The CDR3 is made up of 18 amino acids. Germline trimming cut 3 bases from V and 0 bases from J; bases unmatched to any gene: 11. Germline lookup yields CDR1 SGHDN and CDR2 FVKESK. CDR3 coding DNA: TGTGCCAGCAGCCAGAGAACGGGAGGGCTATCTAGCACAGATACGCAGTATTTT. Translated, it gives CASSQRTGGLSSTDTQYF.

This rearrangement joins TRBV15 to TRBJ1-2, with 8 nucleotides matching TRBD1. J was trimmed by 3 bases and V by 4 bases; bases with no gene match: 7. Germline CDR1 LNHNV, CDR2 YYDKDF (reference sequence). This CDR3 spans 15 amino acids. The CDR3 DNA is TGTGCCACCAGCACTGGACAGGGTTACGACTATGGCTACACCTTC. Residues: CATSTGQGYDYGYTF. The variable domain in full, with the rest retrieved from reference TRBV15 and TRBJ1-2, is DAMVIQNPRYQVTQFGKPVTLSCSQTLNHNVMYWYQQKSSQAPKLLFHYYDKDFNNEADTPDNFQSRRPNTSFCFLDIRSPGLGDTAMYLCATSTGQGYDYGYTFGSGTRLTVV.

In its sample, this clone was seen once. The V call is TRBV7-2, the J call TRBJ2-7; TRBD1 aligns across 10 bases. The CDR3 is 14 amino acids. V was pared by 5 bases and J by 7 bases, with 8 bases of the junction left unmatched. Germline V gene lookup returns CDR1 SGHTA and CDR2 FQGNSA. For the CDR3, the DNA is TGTGCCAGCAGCCACAAGACAGGGGGCTGGGAGCAGTACTTC. As protein: CASSHKTGGWEQYF.

V usage is TRBV5-4 and J usage is TRBJ2-3; tentative D call: TRBD1 (6 bases). Trimming removed 7 bases from V and 2 bases from J, with 17 bases in between. Germline loops: CDR1 SGHNT, CDR2 YYREEE (reference sequence). The CDR3 length is 15 residues. CDR3 nucleotide sequence: TGTGCCAGCGAGGACAGTTCCGCGACCACAGATACGCAGTATTTT. Encoded protein: CASEDSSATTDTQYF.

The rearrangement links TRBV9 to TRBJ2-5, with 12 positions matching TRBD2. V lost 3 bases to trimming and J lost 5 bases; unmatched junction nucleotides: 2. The CDR3 runs to 14 residues. The germline V gene encodes CDR1 SGDLS and CDR2 YYNGEE. For the CDR3, the DNA is TGTGCCAGCAGCGGACTAGCGGGGGCTGAGACCCAGTACTTC. Protein product: CASSGLAGAETQYF.

This chain connects TRBV14 to TRBJ2-5, with a tentative D call TRBD1 (6 bases). Germline V lookup: CDR1 SGHDN, CDR2 FVKESK. The CDR3 loop spans 17 amino acids. Deletions cut 3 bases from V and 1 base from J, with 18 bases between. In DNA form, the CDR3 reads TGTGCCAGCAGCCATGTACCCCCCGGGACACCCCAAGAGACCCAGTACTTC. It translates to CASSHVPPGTPQETQYF.

The chain links TRBV6-5 to TRBJ1-2; the D gene is possibly TRBD1 (6 bases). V shed 0 bases and J shed 8 bases, with 13 bases lying between them. This CDR3 is 14 amino acids long. Germline values: CDR1 MNHEY, CDR2 SVGAGI. CDR3 in amino acids: CASSYSEGGRGYTF. Here the CDR3 DNA reads TGTGCCAGCAGTTACTCGGAGGGGGGACGGGGCTACACCTTC.

The chain has TRBV5-8 and TRBJ2-1; D may be TRBD1 or TRBD2 (5 bases each). From germline, CDR1 is SGHTS and CDR2 YDEGEE. This CDR3 comprises 15 residues. The V and J ends lost 0 bases and 0 bases respectively, with 7 bases between them. The CDR3 is CASSLGGDSYNEQFF. The CDR3 DNA follows: TGTGCCAGCAGCTTGGGAGGGGACTCCTACAATGAGCAGTTCTTC.

The chain is built from TRBV5-1 and TRBJ1-1, with D perhaps matching TRBD1 (5 bases). V was shortened by 4 bases and J by 5 bases, with 15 bases between the two germline ends. There are 14 residues in the CDR3. Per germline, CDR1 SGHRS and CDR2 YFSETQ. CDR3 in DNA: TGCGCCAGCAGCCCGCAGGGACCACGTACTGAAGCTTTCTTT. Amino acids: CASSPQGPRTEAFF.

V usage is TRBV4-3 and J usage is TRBJ1-2; no clear D gene. CDR1 is LGHNA, CDR2 YSLEER, per germline. There are 15 residues in the CDR3. The V end was cut by 0 bases, the J end by 2 bases, with 10 bases between. The CDR3 loop reads CASSQDRPDNYGYTF. Here the CDR3 DNA reads TGCGCCAGCAGCCAAGATCGTCCAGACAACTATGGCTACACCTTC.

The table lists this clone with a count of one. The chain recombines TRBV11-2 with TRBJ2-7; D uncertain. Germline CDR1 and CDR2: SGHAT and FQNNGV. The CDR3 totals 12 residues. Trimming removed 2 bases at V and 1 base at J, with 3 bases between. CDR3 residues: CASSLNSYEQYF. The CDR3 bases are TGTGCCAGCAGCTTAAATTCCTACGAGCAGTACTTC.

J is TRBJ1-5 and V is TRBV27, with D possibly TRBD1 on 5 matching bases. Germline V CDR1 and CDR2: MNHEY, SMNVEV (reference sequence). The CDR3 consists of 14 residues. The V end was cut by 6 bases, the J end by 3 bases, with 12 bases between. The CDR3: CASRMGTTNQPQHF. CDR3 bases: TGTGCCAGCAGAATGGGGACCACCAATCAGCCCCAGCATTTT.

This CDR3 is CASSSGTAPRAQYF. The CDR3 nucleotides are TGTGCCAGCAGTTCCGGGACAGCCCCTCGAGCCCAGTACTTC. This rearrangement joins TRBV28 to TRBJ2-5; 7 bases align to TRBD1. Germline-derived CDR1 and CDR2 are MDHEN and SYDVKM. The CDR3 is made up of 14 amino acids. Losses at the gene ends were 4 bases for V and 9 bases for J; bases not matched to a gene: 11.

This clone has just one count. The V gene is TRBV11-2, the J gene TRBJ2-5; no clear D. V gave up 3 bases and J gave up 0 bases, with 14 bases separating them. The germline CDR1 and CDR2 sequences are SGHAT and FQNNGV. The CDR3 extends over 16 amino acids. This CDR3 is CASSLGGGWNQETQYF. The CDR3 DNA sequence: TGTGCCAGCAGCTTGGGTGGTGGGTGGAACCAAGAGACCCAGTACTTC.

The chain combines TRBV11-1 with TRBJ1-2; 8 bases fit TRBD1. CDR3 length equals 16 residues. The V gene end was trimmed by 1 base and the J gene end by 4 bases; junction bases not matched to a gene: 8. The germline V gene has CDR1 SGHAT and CDR2 FQDESV (reference sequence). CDR3 DNA sequence: TGTGCCAGCAGCTTAGGTCTCGGGACAGGTCGCTATGGCTACACCTTC. Its translation: CASSLGLGTGRYGYTF.

The chain uses TRBV5-1 and TRBJ2-2; possible D gene TRBD2, 6 bases. The CDR3 contains 17 residues. Per germline, CDR1 SGHRS and CDR2 YFSETQ. The germline V and J ends were trimmed by 1 base and 2 bases, with 15 bases remaining between them. This CDR3 is CASSLYSASANTGELFF. The DNA of the CDR3 is TGCGCCAGCAGCTTGTATTCTGCTAGCGCAAACACCGGGGAGCTGTTTTTT.

CDR3 loop: CAISTPVANTGELFF. The CDR3 DNA is TGTGCCATCAGCACTCCCGTGGCCAACACCGGGGAGCTGTTTTTT. The chain links TRBV10-3 to TRBJ2-2; the D is unclear. CDR1 and CDR2 (germline): ENHRY, SYGVKD. The V and J ends lost 6 bases and 2 bases respectively, with 13 bases between them. The CDR3 totals 15 residues.

This chain uses TRBV29-1 with TRBJ2-7, with 11 bases lining up with TRBD1. Losses at the gene ends were 7 bases for V and 6 bases for J; bases not matched to a gene: 14. Per germline, CDR1 SQVTM and CDR2 ANQGSEA. The CDR3 consists of 15 residues. The CDR3, as DNA: TGCAGCGCCCAAGGACAGGGGGCGACCGGGGGCGAGCAGTACTTC. It specifies CSAQGQGATGGEQYF.

This chain connects TRBV28 to TRBJ2-5, with D perhaps TRBD2 (6 bases). Germline V lookup: CDR1 MDHEN, CDR2 SYDVKM. V dropped 8 bases and J dropped 1 base, with 14 bases sitting between them. The CDR3 is made up of 14 amino acids. CDR3 region: CASGISGIQETQYF. In DNA, the CDR3 is TGTGCCAGCGGAATTAGCGGAATCCAAGAGACCCAGTACTTC.